These 5 T cell receptor beta chains came from one sample sequenced in a study of blood T cell repertoires in COVID-19. Method: immunoSEQ multiplex PCR; TCRdb's copy keeps in-frame clones and lacks some. The sample holds about 58,000 clones, around 91% seen once. The material sequenced was peripheral blood. The receptors here all came from a woman aged 55-70 years with active COVID-19.

This clone turned up a few times. V and J are TRBV4-3 and TRBJ1-6; no firm D call. The CDR3 is 15 amino acids. The germline gives CDR1 LGHNA, CDR2 YSLEER. V was trimmed by 0 bases and J by 4 bases, leaving 7 bases between them. The CDR3 DNA sequence: TGCGCCAGCAGCCAAGACAGGTTATATAATTCACCCCTCCACTTT. Protein sequence: CASSQDRLYNSPLHF.

This clone was seen once. This sequence joins TRBV12-5 and TRBJ2-2, with 8 bases aligning to TRBD1. This CDR3 spans 15 amino acids. The germline gives CDR1 LGHNT, CDR2 FRNRAP. With V trimmed by 0 bases and J by 5 bases, 2 bases remained unmatched. DNA of the CDR3: TGTGCTAGTGGTTTGGTGACAGGGGCTACCGGGGAGCTGTTTTTT. It encodes CASGLVTGATGELFF.

This clone has only a few counts. The rearrangement joins TRBV12-3 or TRBV12-4 to TRBJ1-6; 7 bases agree with TRBD1. Trimming removed 7 bases from V and 7 bases from J; junction bases left unmatched: 4. This CDR3 contains 13 residues. CDR3 DNA: TGTGCCAGCAACCCGGGACAGAATTCACCCCTCCACTTT. It is translated as CASNPGQNSPLHF.

The chain employs TRBV15 and TRBJ2-3; 8 bases fit TRBD1. Germline CDR1 LNHNV, CDR2 YYDKDF (reference sequence). J gave up 2 bases and V 6 bases, and 4 bases lay outside the gene matches. The CDR3 contains 14 residues. The CDR3 is CATRQGGNTDTQYF. The CDR3 DNA reads TGTGCCACCAGACAGGGGGGTAACACAGATACGCAGTATTTT.

The gene calls are TRBV5-5 and TRBJ1-4, with no clear D. The CDR3 length is 17 residues. Looked up from germline, CDR1 is SGHKS and CDR2 is YYEKEE (reference sequence). The V gene lost 1 base and the J gene lost 2 bases, with 15 bases spanning the gap. The CDR3 sequence is CASSLYPLTATNEKLFF. The CDR3 coding sequence is TGTGCCAGCAGCTTGTACCCTCTTACAGCCACTAATGAAAAACTGTTTTTT.